This T cell receptor beta chain was documented in a study of blood T cell repertoires in COVID-19. The germline V gene has CDR1 SQVTM and CDR2 ANQGSEA. Trimming took 6 bases from V and 7 from J; bases not matched to a gene: 4. The CDR3 consists of 12 residues. Generated by immunoSEQ multiplex PCR, the TCRdb table keeps only in-frame clones and is missing some. The sample comprises about 170,000 clones, around four fifths of which are singletons, and around 4.8% rests with the top ten. Sequencing used PBMCs or T cells enriched from blood (not recorded which). The rearrangement links TRBV29-1 to TRBJ2-1, with 9 bases lining up with TRBD1. The TCR comes from a woman aged 45-65 years who had recovered from COVID-19. The CDR3 DNA reads TGCAGCGTGGCCGGGACAGGGAATGAGCAGTTCTTC. Translated, it gives CSVAGTGNEQFF.